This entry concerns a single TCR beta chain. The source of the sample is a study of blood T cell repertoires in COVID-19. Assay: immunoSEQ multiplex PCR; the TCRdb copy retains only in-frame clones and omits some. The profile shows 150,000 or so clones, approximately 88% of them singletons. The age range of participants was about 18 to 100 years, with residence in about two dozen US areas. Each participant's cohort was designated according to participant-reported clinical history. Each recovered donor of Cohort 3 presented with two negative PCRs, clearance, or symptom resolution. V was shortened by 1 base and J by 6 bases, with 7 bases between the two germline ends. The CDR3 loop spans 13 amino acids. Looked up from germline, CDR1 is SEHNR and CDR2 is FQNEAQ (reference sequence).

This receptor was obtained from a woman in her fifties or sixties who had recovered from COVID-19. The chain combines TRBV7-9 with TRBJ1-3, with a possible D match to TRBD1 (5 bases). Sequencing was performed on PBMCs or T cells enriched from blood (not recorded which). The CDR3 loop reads CASSLGGLNTIYF. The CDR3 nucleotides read TGTGCCAGCAGCTTAGGGGGCTTAAACACCATATATTTT.